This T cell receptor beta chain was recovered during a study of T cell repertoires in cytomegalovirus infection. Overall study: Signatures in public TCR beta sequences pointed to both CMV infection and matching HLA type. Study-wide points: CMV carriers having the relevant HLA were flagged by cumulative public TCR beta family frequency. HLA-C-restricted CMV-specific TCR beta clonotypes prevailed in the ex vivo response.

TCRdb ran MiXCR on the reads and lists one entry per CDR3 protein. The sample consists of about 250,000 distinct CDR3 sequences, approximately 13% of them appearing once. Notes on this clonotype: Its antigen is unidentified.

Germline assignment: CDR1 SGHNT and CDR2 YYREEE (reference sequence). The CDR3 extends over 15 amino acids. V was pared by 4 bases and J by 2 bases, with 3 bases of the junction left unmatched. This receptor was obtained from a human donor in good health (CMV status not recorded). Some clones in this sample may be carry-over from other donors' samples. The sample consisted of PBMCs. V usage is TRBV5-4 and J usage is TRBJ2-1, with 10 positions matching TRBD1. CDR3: CASSPGQGTYNEQFF. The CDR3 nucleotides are TGTGCCAGCAGCCCGGGACAGGGGACCTACAATGAGCAGTTCTTC.